The 28 T cell receptor beta chains below all came from one sample that was sequenced in a study of blood T cell repertoires in COVID-19. Sequencing was performed with immunoSEQ multiplex PCR; in TCRdb, only in-frame clones are kept and a portion is missing. This table holds roughly 200,000 clones, about 88% found once. The sequencing sample was made of peripheral blood. Receptor source: an elderly woman with acute or convalescent COVID-19.

The table lists this clone with a few counts. This sequence joins TRBV6-5 and TRBJ1-3, with D maybe TRBD1 (5 bases). CDR1 is MNHEY, CDR2 SVGAGI, per germline. V was clipped by 2 bases and J by 2 bases, with 10 bases between them. The CDR3 runs 15 residues. Written as DNA, the CDR3 is TGTGCCAGCAGTTACGGGGGGTTGGCTGGAAACACCATATATTTT. Its protein product is CASSYGGLAGNTIYF.

The rearrangement links TRBV19 to TRBJ1-3, with D uncertain. Per the germline V gene, CDR1 is LNHDA and CDR2 is SQIVND (reference sequence). V was pared by 3 bases and J by 4 bases, with 13 bases between. The CDR3 loop spans 15 amino acids. The CDR3 coding sequence is TGTGCCAGTAGTATCTGGCAGGCTTCGGGAAACACCATATATTTT. This gives the protein CASSIWQASGNTIYF.

The CDR3 sequence: CASSEVIGRGTEAFF. DNA of the CDR3: TGTGCCAGCAGTGAAGTCATAGGGAGGGGCACTGAAGCTTTCTTT. The chain carries TRBV2 and TRBJ1-1, with D possibly being TRBD1 (5 bases). CDR1 and CDR2 from the germline V gene are SNHLY and FYNNEI. The CDR3 extends over 15 amino acids. Trimming cost V 1 base and J 4 bases, with 13 bases left between them.

This clone was observed a handful of times. The J gene is TRBJ1-1, the V gene TRBV3-1 (or the pseudogene TRBV3-2), with D tentatively TRBD1 (6 bases). With 5 bases removed from V and 1 base from J, the gap between germline ends came to 11 bases. Germline CDR1 is LGHDT and CDR2 is YNNKEL (reference sequence). The CDR3 loop spans 14 amino acids. The CDR3, as DNA: TGTGCCAGCAGCTACATACAGGGGAACACTGAAGCTTTCTTT. It is translated as CASSYIQGNTEAFF.

There are a few counts of this clone. The gene calls are TRBV5-4 and TRBJ2-1; 11 bases map to TRBD2. The CDR3 has 13 amino acids. The germline V gene encodes CDR1 SGHNT and CDR2 YYREEE (reference sequence). Germline trimming cut 5 bases from V and 7 bases from J; bases unmatched to any gene: 2. The CDR3 loop is CASRRTSGNEQFF. The CDR3 DNA reads as TGTGCCAGCAGACGGACTAGCGGGAATGAGCAGTTCTTC.

CDR3 DNA: TGTGCCAGCTCACCATCTCAGTCTAGTTGGGGAGGCACTGAAGCTTTCTTT. This sequence encodes CASSPSQSSWGGTEAFF. The V gene is TRBV18, the J gene TRBJ1-1; D is uncertain. This CDR3 has 17 residues. CDR1 KGHSH and CDR2 LQKENI come from the germline V gene. The V end was cut by 2 bases, the J end by 4 bases, with 20 bases between.

This rearrangement joins TRBV5-6 to TRBJ1-2; perhaps TRBD1 as D (6 bases). The CDR3 runs 14 residues. The germline CDR1 and CDR2 sequences are SGHDT and YYEEEE. Trimming shortened V by 4 bases and J by 8 bases, and 18 bases separated the two germline ends. This CDR3 reads CASSRSDRSSGYTF. The DNA of the CDR3 is TGTGCCAGCAGCCGATCGGACAGAAGCAGCGGCTACACCTTC.

The chain joins TRBV6-5 to TRBJ1-1; possibly TRBD1 for D (6 bases). This CDR3 contains 13 residues. V gave up 9 bases and J gave up 0 bases, with 11 bases separating them. The V gene's germline CDR1 is MNHEY and CDR2 SVGAGI. CDR3 region: CASLRTVNTEAFF. The DNA for the CDR3 is TGTGCCAGTCTTAGGACAGTGAACACTGAAGCTTTCTTT.

V usage is TRBV7-2 and J usage is TRBJ2-7; D perhaps matches TRBD2 (6 bases). This CDR3 contains 16 residues. The V end lost 2 bases, the J end lost 2 bases, and 16 bases lay between the germline ends. Germline V CDR1 and CDR2: SGHTA, FQGNSA. DNA of the CDR3: TGTGCCAGCAGCTTACGTTCTGGTAGCGGCCCCTACGAGCAGTACTTC. This translates into CASSLRSGSGPYEQYF.

This clone was observed a handful of times. This chain links TRBV19 with TRBJ1-2; 8 positions agree with TRBD1. The germline gives CDR1 LNHDA, CDR2 SQIVND (reference sequence). The CDR3 runs to 16 residues. The junction had 15 bases not matched to a gene; V was cut back by 5 bases and J by 7 bases. This CDR3 is CASSPSSGQAASGYTF. In DNA form, the CDR3 reads TGTGCCAGTAGTCCAAGCTCGGGACAGGCCGCAAGTGGCTACACCTTC. The full variable domain, with the rest looked up from reference TRBV19 and TRBJ1-2, is DGGITQSPKYLFRKEGQNVTLSCEQNLNHDAMYWYRQDPGQGLRLIYYSQIVNDFQKGDIAEGYSVSREKKESFPLTVTSAQKNPTAFYLCASSPSSGQAASGYTFGSGTRLTVV.

V is TRBV5-6 and J is TRBJ1-5; the match to TRBD1 covers 7 bases. There are 14 residues in the CDR3. Germline trimming cut 1 base from V and 6 bases from J; bases unmatched to any gene: 4. Germline CDR1 reads SGHDT; CDR2 reads YYEEEE. The CDR3 sequence: CASSLNRGVQPQHF. Written as DNA, the CDR3 is TGTGCCAGCAGCTTGAACAGGGGTGTTCAGCCCCAGCATTTT.

V gene TRBV11-2 combines with J gene TRBJ2-5; 8 bases are shared with TRBD1. The CDR3 has 16 amino acids. The germline CDR1 and CDR2 sequences are SGHAT and FQNNGV. The V and J ends lost 1 base and 2 bases, in that order; junction bases with no gene match: 6. This CDR3 is CASSLVGTGWQETQYF. The CDR3 nucleotides are TGTGCCAGCAGCTTAGTTGGGACAGGATGGCAAGAGACCCAGTACTTC. Filled out from reference TRBV11-2 and TRBJ2-5, the complete variable domain reads EAGVAQSPRYKIIEKRQSVAFWCNPISGHATLYWYQQILGQGPKLLIQFQNNGVVDDSQLPKDRFSAERLKGVDSTLKIQPAKLEDSAVYLCASSLVGTGWQETQYFGPGTRLLVL.

The chain has TRBV3-1 (or the pseudogene TRBV3-2) and TRBJ2-5; D not certain. Germline CDR1 reads LGHDT; CDR2 reads YNNKEL (reference sequence). The V end lost 6 bases, the J end lost 5 bases, and 7 bases lay between the germline ends. The CDR3 extends over 11 amino acids. The CDR3 sequence is CASSRGETQYF. CDR3 nucleotide sequence: TGTGCCAGCAGTAGAGGCGAGACCCAGTACTTC.

The chain employs TRBV19 and TRBJ2-1, with 7 bases matching TRBD2. V was clipped by 6 bases and J by 6 bases; unmatched bases: 8. The CDR3 runs 14 residues. Germline lookup yields CDR1 LNHDA and CDR2 SQIVND (reference sequence). CDR3 sequence (DNA): TGTGCCAGTAGGGACCGACCGGGGGGCAATGAGCAGTTCTTC. This gives the protein CASRDRPGGNEQFF.

The chain combines TRBV5-1 with TRBJ2-2; the match to TRBD2 covers 7 bases. CDR3 size: 15 residues. The J segment lost 0 bases and the V segment lost 9 bases, leaving 8 bases of the junction unmatched. The germline V gene has CDR1 SGHRS and CDR2 YFSETQ. The CDR3 bases are TGCGCCACCGACCCGGGGGGTCCGAACACCGGGGAGCTGTTTTTT. Protein sequence: CATDPGGPNTGELFF.

The genes are TRBV2 and TRBJ1-1, with 9 bases lining up with TRBD1. The V segment lost 8 bases and the J segment 5 bases; nucleotides outside the gene matches: 15. Germline CDR1 is SNHLY and CDR2 is FYNNEI. This CDR3 has 16 amino acids. The CDR3 DNA reads as TGTGCCAGCCTTCCAACCGGGACAGGGAGAAGGACTGAAGCTTTCTTT. Translated, it gives CASLPTGTGRRTEAFF.

The chain is built from TRBV7-2 and TRBJ1-2; no reliable D call. The CDR3 consists of 14 residues. Germline assignment: CDR1 SGHTA and CDR2 FQGNSA. V lost 1 base and J lost 3, with 9 bases in between. CDR3 sequence (DNA): TGTGCCAGCAGCTTAGGGGCAACCTACTATGGCTACACCTTC. Residues: CASSLGATYYGYTF.

The V gene is TRBV18, the J gene TRBJ1-5; 7 bases are a match to TRBD1. V lost 2 bases, J lost 4 bases, and 5 bases stayed unmatched. CDR1 is KGHSH and CDR2 is LQKENI in the germline V gene. CDR3 length: 15 residues. As DNA, the CDR3 is TGTGCCAGCTCACCAGCGACAGGGAAAAATCAGCCCCAGCATTTT. Its protein product is CASSPATGKNQPQHF.

The chain carries TRBV6-6 and TRBJ1-5; TRBD1 agrees at 7 bases. The CDR3 totals 15 residues. Germline CDR1 MNHNY, CDR2 SVGAGI (reference sequence). With V trimmed by 11 bases and J by 5 bases, 15 bases remained unmatched. CDR3 sequence (DNA): TGTGCCTGCCTCCCAGGGGGGACCGAGTATCAGCCCCAGCATTTT. This translates into CACLPGGTEYQPQHF.

This sequence joins TRBV19 and TRBJ2-1, with TRBD2 matching over 8 bases. This CDR3 region has 14 residues. Germline CDR1 LNHDA, CDR2 SQIVND (reference sequence). V shed 7 bases and J 3 bases; nucleotides not matched to a gene: 5. The CDR3 coding sequence is TGTGCCAGTATGCTAGCGGGCCTCTACAATGAGCAGTTCTTC. Its protein product is CASMLAGLYNEQFF. Supplemented by reference TRBV19 and TRBJ2-1, the full variable domain reads DGGITQSPKYLFRKEGQNVTLSCEQNLNHDAMYWYRQDPGQGLRLIYYSQIVNDFQKGDIAEGYSVSREKKESFPLTVTSAQKNPTAFYLCASMLAGLYNEQFFGPGTRLTVL.

The CDR3 DNA reads TGTGCCAGCAGCTTAGGTCTAGCCACAGATACGCAGTATTTT. Translated, it gives CASSLGLATDTQYF. V and J are TRBV7-2 and TRBJ2-3; TRBD2 might be the D (5 bases). The CDR3 sequence is 14 residues long. CDR1 is SGHTA, CDR2 FQGNSA, per germline. Trimming stripped 1 base from V and 2 bases from J, with 7 bases between. Drawing the rest from reference TRBV7-2 and TRBJ2-3, the complete variable domain is GAGVSQSPSNKVTEKGKDVELRCDPISGHTALYWYRQSLGQGLEFLIYFQGNSAPDKSGLPSDRFSAERTGGSVSTLTIQRTQQEDSAVYLCASSLGLATDTQYFGPGTRLTVL.

This clone has a single count. The V and J genes are TRBV10-3 and TRBJ1-1, with TRBD1 matching 9 bases. This CDR3 has 13 amino acids. Germline values: CDR1 ENHRY, CDR2 SYGVKD. The J segment lost 8 bases and the V segment lost 8 bases, leaving 9 bases of the junction unmatched. CDR3 protein: CAIGGSGTGEAFF. CDR3 DNA sequence: TGTGCCATCGGCGGATCCGGGACAGGGGAAGCTTTCTTT.

The chain joins TRBV5-4 to TRBJ2-7; D possibly corresponds to TRBD2 (6 bases). Germline CDR1 is SGHNT and CDR2 is YYREEE (reference sequence). V was clipped by 4 bases and J by 7 bases, with 18 bases between them. CDR3 length: 14 residues. In nucleotides, the CDR3 is TGTGCCAGCAGCCCGGGACTGGGGACGGGGGAGCAGTACTTC. It yields the protein CASSPGLGTGEQYF.

The chain combines TRBV28 with TRBJ2-1; 11 nucleotides match TRBD2. The trim removed 6 bases at V and 16 bases at J, leaving 14 bases unmatched. Germline V gives CDR1 MDHEN, CDR2 SYDVKM. This CDR3 has 14 residues. The CDR3 DNA is TGTGCCAGCAGCGGTGAAAGTCGGACTAGCGGGCACTTCTTC. Protein product: CASSGESRTSGHFF.

J is TRBJ1-4 and V is TRBV5-1, with D maybe TRBD1 (5 bases). Trimming cost V 2 bases and J 4 bases, with 15 bases left between them. Germline V CDR1 and CDR2: SGHRS, YFSETQ. The CDR3 covers 16 residues. DNA for the CDR3: TGCGCCAGCAGCTTCGGGGGGAGCCAGGGTAATGAAAAACTGTTTTTT. Encoded protein: CASSFGGSQGNEKLFF.

V gene TRBV7-3 combines with J gene TRBJ1-1; D is possibly TRBD1 (5 bases). The CDR3 loop spans 13 amino acids. V was trimmed by 5 bases and J by 4 bases, leaving 11 bases between them. Germline V gene data show CDR1 as SGHTA and CDR2 as FQGTGA. CDR3 residues: CASSLRTSTEAFF. The CDR3 bases are TGTGCCAGCAGCCTACGGACATCCACTGAAGCTTTCTTT.

This clone has a single count. The rearrangement links TRBV2 to TRBJ1-1, with D possibly being TRBD1 (5 bases). CDR1 and CDR2 from the germline V gene are SNHLY and FYNNEI. The length of the CDR3 is 14 residues. With 9 bases removed from V and 1 base from J, the gap between germline ends came to 15 bases. The CDR3 DNA follows: TGTGCCAGAACACGGCCAGGGCAGAACACTGAAGCTTTCTTT. This translates into CARTRPGQNTEAFF.

The CDR3 DNA sequence: TGTGCCAGCAGACCTGCGACAGGGTTGTATGAAAAACTGTTTTTT. It codes for CASRPATGLYEKLFF. V is TRBV6-2 or TRBV6-3 and J is TRBJ1-4; 7 bases are shared with TRBD1. V lost 6 bases to trimming and J lost 6 bases; unmatched junction nucleotides: 10. CDR1 and CDR2 (germline): MNHEY, SVGEGT. The CDR3 is made up of 15 amino acids.